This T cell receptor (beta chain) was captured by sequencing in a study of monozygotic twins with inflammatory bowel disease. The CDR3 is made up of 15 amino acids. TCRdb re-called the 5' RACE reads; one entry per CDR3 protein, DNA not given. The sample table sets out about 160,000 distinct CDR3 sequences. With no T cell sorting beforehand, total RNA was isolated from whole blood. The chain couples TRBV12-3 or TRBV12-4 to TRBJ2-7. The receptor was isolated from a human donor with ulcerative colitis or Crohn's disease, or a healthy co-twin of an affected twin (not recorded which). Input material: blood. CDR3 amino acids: CASSLGSGGPYEQYF.